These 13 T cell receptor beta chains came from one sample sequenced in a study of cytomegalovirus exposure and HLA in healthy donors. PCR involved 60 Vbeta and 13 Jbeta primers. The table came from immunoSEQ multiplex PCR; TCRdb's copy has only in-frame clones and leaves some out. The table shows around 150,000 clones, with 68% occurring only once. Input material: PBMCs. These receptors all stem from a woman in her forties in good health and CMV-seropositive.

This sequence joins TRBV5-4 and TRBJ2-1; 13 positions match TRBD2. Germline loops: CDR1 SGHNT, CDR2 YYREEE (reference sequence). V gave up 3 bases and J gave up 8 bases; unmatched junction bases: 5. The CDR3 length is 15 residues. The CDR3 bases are TGTGCCAGCAGCTCCCGAACTAGCGGGAGGGATGAGCAGTTCTTC. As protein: CASSSRTSGRDEQFF.

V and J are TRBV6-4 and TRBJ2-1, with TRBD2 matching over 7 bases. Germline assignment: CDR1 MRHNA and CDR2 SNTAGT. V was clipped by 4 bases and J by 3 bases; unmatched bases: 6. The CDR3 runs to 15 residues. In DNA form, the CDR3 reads TGTGCCAGCAGTGGAAGCGGACTAGGCTACAATGAGCAGTTCTTC. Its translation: CASSGSGLGYNEQFF.

The CDR3 protein is CASSLDRGLSYEQYF. In DNA form, the CDR3 reads TGTGCCAGCAGCTTGGATAGGGGGTTGTCCTACGAGCAGTACTTC. The rearrangement uses TRBV5-6 and TRBJ2-7, with D possibly being TRBD1 (6 bases). CDR3 length: 15 amino acids. V dropped 0 bases and J dropped 1 base, with 11 bases sitting between them. Germline-derived CDR1 and CDR2 are SGHDT and YYEEEE.

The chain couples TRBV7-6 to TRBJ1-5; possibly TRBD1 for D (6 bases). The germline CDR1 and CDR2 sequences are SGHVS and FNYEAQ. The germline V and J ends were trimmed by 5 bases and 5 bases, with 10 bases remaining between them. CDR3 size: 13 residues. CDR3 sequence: CASSKQGDQPQHF. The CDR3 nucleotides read TGTGCCAGCAGCAAACAGGGAGATCAGCCCCAGCATTTT.

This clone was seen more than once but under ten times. The CDR3 coding sequence is TGTGCCAGCAGTAGGGGTCCCAATCAGCCCCAGCATTTT. Residues: CASSRGPNQPQHF. The chain uses TRBV9 and TRBJ1-5; possibly TRBD1 for D (5 bases). Germline CDR1 is SGDLS and CDR2 is YYNGEE. Trimming removed 5 bases from V and 3 bases from J, with 9 bases in between. The CDR3 is 13 residues long.

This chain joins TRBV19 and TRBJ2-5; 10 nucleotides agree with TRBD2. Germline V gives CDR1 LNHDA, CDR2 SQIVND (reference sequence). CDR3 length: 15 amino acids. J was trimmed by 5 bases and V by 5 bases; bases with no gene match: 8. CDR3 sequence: CASSRTAGGAETQYF. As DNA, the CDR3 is TGTGCCAGTAGTCGAACAGCGGGGGGGGCTGAGACCCAGTACTTC.

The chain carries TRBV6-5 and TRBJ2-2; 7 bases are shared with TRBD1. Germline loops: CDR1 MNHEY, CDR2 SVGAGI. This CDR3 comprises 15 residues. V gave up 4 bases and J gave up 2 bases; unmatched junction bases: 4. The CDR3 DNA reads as TGTGCCAGCAGTTGGGACAGCTTAAACACCGGGGAGCTGTTTTTT. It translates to CASSWDSLNTGELFF.

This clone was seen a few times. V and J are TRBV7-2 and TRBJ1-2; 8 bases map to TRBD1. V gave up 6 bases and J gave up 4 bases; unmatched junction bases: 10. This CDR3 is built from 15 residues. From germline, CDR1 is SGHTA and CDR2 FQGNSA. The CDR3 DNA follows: TGTGCCAGCAGATTTGACAGGGGAGCCTCCTATGGCTACACCTTC. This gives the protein CASRFDRGASYGYTF. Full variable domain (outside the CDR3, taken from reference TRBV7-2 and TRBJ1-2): GAGVSQSPSNKVTEKGKDVELRCDPISGHTALYWYRQSLGQGLEFLIYFQGNSAPDKSGLPSDRFSAERTGGSVSTLTIQRTQQEDSAVYLCASRFDRGASYGYTFGSGTRLTVV.

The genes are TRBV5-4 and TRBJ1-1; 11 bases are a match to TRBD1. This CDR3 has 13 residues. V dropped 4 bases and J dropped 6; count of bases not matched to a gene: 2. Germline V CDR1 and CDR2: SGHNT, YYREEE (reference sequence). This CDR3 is CASSLDRGPEAFF. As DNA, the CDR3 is TGTGCCAGCAGCCTGGACAGGGGGCCTGAAGCTTTCTTT.

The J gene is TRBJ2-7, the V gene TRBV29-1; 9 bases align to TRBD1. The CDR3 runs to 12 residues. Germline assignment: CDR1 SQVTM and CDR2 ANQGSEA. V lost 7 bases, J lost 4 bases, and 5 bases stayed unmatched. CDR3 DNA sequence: TGCAGCGCCTCGGGGACAGGGTACGAGCAGTACTTC. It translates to CSASGTGYEQYF.

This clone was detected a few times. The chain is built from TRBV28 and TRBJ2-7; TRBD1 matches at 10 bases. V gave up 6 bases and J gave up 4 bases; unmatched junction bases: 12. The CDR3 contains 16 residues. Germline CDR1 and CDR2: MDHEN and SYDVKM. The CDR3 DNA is TGTGCCAGCAGCTCTTCCGGGACAGGGGAGAGTTACGAGCAGTACTTC. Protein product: CASSSSGTGESYEQYF. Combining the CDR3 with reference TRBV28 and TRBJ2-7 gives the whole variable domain DVKVTQSSRYLVKRTGEKVFLECVQDMDHENMFWYRQDPGLGLRLIYFSYDVKMKEKGDIPEGYSVSREKKERFSLILESASTNQTSMYLCASSSSGTGESYEQYFGPGTRLTVT.

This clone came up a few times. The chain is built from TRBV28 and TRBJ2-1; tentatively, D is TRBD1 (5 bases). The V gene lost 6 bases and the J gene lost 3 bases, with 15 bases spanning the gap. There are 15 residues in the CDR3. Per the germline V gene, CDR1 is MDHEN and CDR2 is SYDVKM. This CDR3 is CASSMQGRIYNEQFF. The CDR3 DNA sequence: TGTGCCAGCAGCATGCAGGGTAGGATCTACAATGAGCAGTTCTTC.

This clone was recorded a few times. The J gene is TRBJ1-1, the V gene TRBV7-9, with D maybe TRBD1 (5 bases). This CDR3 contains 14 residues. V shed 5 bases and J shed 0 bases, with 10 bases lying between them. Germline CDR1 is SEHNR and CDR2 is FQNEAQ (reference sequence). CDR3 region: CASSRGAVNTEAFF. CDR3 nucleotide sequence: TGTGCCAGCAGCCGCGGGGCGGTGAACACTGAAGCTTTCTTT.